A single sample is the source of the 7 T cell receptor beta chains below, sequenced in a study of OX40 agonist ivuxolimab in advanced cancers. Sequenced by immunoSEQ multiplex PCR; TCRdb stores in-frame clones only, minus some. The profile shows tens of thousands of clones, just under 90% of them singletons. The sample was CD4+ or CD8+ T cells sorted from blood, taken in a trial of the OX40 agonist ivuxolimab. Source of these receptors: an adult with an advanced solid tumor such as melanoma, head and neck, liver or kidney cancer.

This chain uses TRBV2 with TRBJ1-1; D not resolved. V was cut by 3 bases and J by 5 bases, with 7 bases left in between. Germline CDR1 SNHLY, CDR2 FYNNEI. This CDR3 comprises 12 residues. The CDR3, as DNA: TGTGCCAGCAGTGAGGAGAGAACTGAAGCTTTCTTT. Its translation: CASSEERTEAFF.

The chain uses TRBV28 and TRBJ2-2; 7 bases map to TRBD1. V shed 8 bases, J shed 3 bases, and the junction held 15 bases outside the gene matches. The CDR3 runs 17 residues. Germline V gene sequence: CDR1 MDHEN, CDR2 SYDVKM. CDR3 DNA: TGTGCCAGCCGTCCGCCCTTACAGGGGAAAGACACCGGGGAGCTGTTTTTT. It codes for CASRPPLQGKDTGELFF. The complete variable domain, with remaining parts taken from reference TRBV28 and TRBJ2-2, reads DVKVTQSSRYLVKRTGEKVFLECVQDMDHENMFWYRQDPGLGLRLIYFSYDVKMKEKGDIPEGYSVSREKKERFSLILESASTNQTSMYLCASRPPLQGKDTGELFFGEGSRLTVL.

The rearrangement uses TRBV2 and TRBJ2-5; weak D call: TRBD1 (7 bases). The CDR3 sequence is 14 residues long. Germline-derived CDR1 and CDR2 are SNHLY and FYNNEI. Deletions cut 6 bases from V and 4 bases from J, with 15 bases between. The CDR3 region has the DNA TGTGCCAGCAGCACAGGGGAGGTTGGAGAGACCCAGTACTTC. It encodes CASSTGEVGETQYF. Variable domain in full (rest from reference TRBV2 and TRBJ2-5): EPEVTQTPSHQVTQMGQEVILRCVPISNHLYFYWYRQILGQKVEFLVSFYNNEISEKSEIFDDQFSVERPDGSNFTLKIRSTKLEDSAMYFCASSTGEVGETQYFGPGTRLLVL.

The chain employs TRBV5-1 and TRBJ2-7; no reliable D call. V lost 1 base and J 1 base, leaving 6 bases between the germline ends. The CDR3 loop spans 13 amino acids. Per the germline V gene, CDR1 is SGHRS and CDR2 is YFSETQ. The CDR3 is CASSLSQSYEQYF. CDR3 DNA: TGCGCCAGCAGCTTGTCCCAGTCCTACGAGCAGTACTTC.

V is TRBV30 and J is TRBJ2-7; D not resolved. The germline V gene encodes CDR1 GTSNPN and CDR2 SVGIG (reference sequence). There are 16 residues in the CDR3. V shed 0 bases and J shed 3 bases, with 18 bases lying between them. This chain's CDR3 is CAWSVLGLPPVYEQYF. The CDR3 nucleotides read TGTGCCTGGAGTGTATTAGGTCTCCCCCCCGTCTACGAGCAGTACTTC.

J is TRBJ2-3 and V is TRBV11-2; 8 bases are shared with TRBD1. The length of the CDR3 is 16 residues. In germline, CDR1 is SGHAT, CDR2 FQNNGV. V lost 2 bases and J lost 4; bases outside the gene matches: 8. The CDR3 DNA reads as TGTGCCAGCAGCTTAATGGGCAGGGGGCACGCAGATACGCAGTATTTT. This sequence encodes CASSLMGRGHADTQYF.

The chain links TRBV7-9 to TRBJ2-2; D is ambiguous. Trimming removed 3 bases at V and 1 base at J, with 6 bases between. The V gene's germline CDR1 is SEHNR and CDR2 FQNEAQ (reference sequence). The CDR3 totals 14 residues. The DNA of the CDR3 is TGTGCCAGCAGCTTGTGGCAGAACACCGGGGAGCTGTTTTTT. It translates to CASSLWQNTGELFF. Full variable domain (remainder filled in from reference TRBV7-9 and TRBJ2-2): DTGVSQNPRHKITKRGQNVTFRCDPISEHNRLYWYRQTLGQGPEFLTYFQNEAQLEKSRLLSDRFSAERPKGSFSTLEIQRTEQGDSAMYLCASSLWQNTGELFFGEGSRLTVL.